The clone carrying this T cell receptor beta chain was counted a few times. Distinct nucleotide sequences in the sample also encode this CDR3. The record originates from a study of blood T cell repertoires in COVID-19. The wider study: Researchers got acute and convalescent COVID-19 samples from the United States, Italy and Spain. PBMCs, B-cell-depleted T cells, or T cells provided the cDNA or gDNA that made up the material.

The germline V gene encodes CDR1 SGHKS and CDR2 YYEKEE (reference sequence). The CDR3 contains 13 residues. V was pared by 0 bases and J by 2 bases, with 5 bases between. Per the study methods: Amplification from reference gene primers served as the basis for estimated nucleated cell counts. The table came from immunoSEQ multiplex PCR; TCRdb's copy has only in-frame clones and leaves some out. The V and J calls and clone size are taken from that table; D and trimming were inferred from the DNA. The sample has 300,000 or so clones, about nine tenths seen once. The chain couples TRBV5-5 to TRBJ1-1; D not resolved. The sequenced sample consisted of peripheral blood. This TCR was sampled from a man aged 50 or older with active or convalescent COVID-19. The DNA for the CDR3 is TGTGCCAGCAGCTTGGACAGAAACACTGAAGCTTTCTTT. It specifies CASSLDRNTEAFF.